This T cell receptor beta chain was captured by sequencing in a study of cytomegalovirus exposure and HLA in healthy donors. Of note for this clone: The antigen remains unidentified.

V dropped 3 bases and J dropped 5 bases, with 15 bases sitting between them. From germline, CDR1 is SGDLS and CDR2 YYNGEE. The CDR3 contains 14 residues. With 60 Vbeta and 13 Jbeta primers, the PCR was carried out. Repertoires were generated with immunoSEQ multiplex PCR, while TCRdb's copy carries only in-frame clones and drops some. The sample has approximately 200,000 clones, just under 75% seen once. Study-wide findings and caveats: TCR beta chains numbering 164 were designated cytomegalovirus-associated. When a later analysis was performed, an Asian-associated ancestry cluster reportedly had fewer N-insertions than the approximately 700-donor mean.

This TCR was recovered from a man aged 25 to 40 in good health and CMV-seropositive. Sequencing was carried out using PBMCs. V gene TRBV9 combines with J gene TRBJ2-7, with a tentative D call TRBD1 (7 bases). The CDR3 DNA reads as TGTGCCAGCAGCGGGTACAGGGGACTTAACGAGCAGTACTTC. As protein: CASSGYRGLNEQYF.